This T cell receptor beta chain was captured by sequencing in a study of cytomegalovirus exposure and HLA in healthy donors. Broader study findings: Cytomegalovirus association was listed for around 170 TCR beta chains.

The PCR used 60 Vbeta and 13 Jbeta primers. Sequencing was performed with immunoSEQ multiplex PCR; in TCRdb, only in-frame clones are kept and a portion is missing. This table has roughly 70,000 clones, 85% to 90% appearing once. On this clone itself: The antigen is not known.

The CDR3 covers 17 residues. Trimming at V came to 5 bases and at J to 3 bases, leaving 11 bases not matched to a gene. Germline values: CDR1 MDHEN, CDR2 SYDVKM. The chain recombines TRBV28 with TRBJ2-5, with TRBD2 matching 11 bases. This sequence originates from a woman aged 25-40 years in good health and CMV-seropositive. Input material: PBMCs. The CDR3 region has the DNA TGTGCCAGCAGTGAAGGGGGACTAGCGGCAATAGAAGAGACCCAGTACTTC. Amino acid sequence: CASSEGGLAAIEETQYF.